Sequencing of this T cell receptor (beta chain) was carried out in a study of cytomegalovirus exposure and HLA in healthy donors. Concerning this clone: Antigen unknown. The sample carries other DNA sequences with the same CDR3.

PCR used 60 Vbeta primers and 13 Jbeta primers. Authors' methods: Among the unique TCR beta chains that a later analysis counted, around 72 million in all, 10 million to 14 million were shared. TCRdb's copy holds only in-frame clones and misses some; the assay was immunoSEQ multiplex PCR. From that table come the V and J calls and clone size; the DNA was used to work out D and trimming. The profile shows some 130,000 clones, 75% to 90% of them singletons. Study observations and caveats: In vitro checks showed that three CMV-associated chains really do target CMV antigens.

The CDR3 consists of 14 residues. Germline CDR1 SGHRS, CDR2 YFSETQ. V was pared by 4 bases and J by 4 bases, with 3 bases of the junction left unmatched. The TCR comes from a woman in her thirties or forties in good health and CMV-seronegative. The sample was PBMCs. This chain links TRBV5-1 with TRBJ1-5, with 9 bases that match TRBD1. CDR3 sequence reads: CASSPGQGNQPQHF. The CDR3 DNA is TGCGCCAGCAGCCCAGGACAGGGGAATCAGCCCCAGCATTTT.